Below, 16 T cell receptor beta chains from the same sample are listed, as sequenced in a study of cytomegalovirus exposure and HLA in healthy donors. The PCR had 60 Vbeta and 13 Jbeta primers. Profiling relied on immunoSEQ multiplex PCR, and the TCRdb table lists in-frame clones only, not all of them. The data hold around 110,000 clones, with 77% observed a single time. Input material: PBMCs. These receptors all come from a male donor in good health and CMV-seronegative.

The V and J genes are TRBV11-2 and TRBJ2-7; 8 bases are shared with TRBD1. The CDR3 length is 14 residues. V was clipped by 4 bases and J by 3 bases; unmatched bases: 5. CDR1 and CDR2 from the germline V gene are SGHAT and FQNNGV. CDR3 coding DNA: TGTGCCAGCAGCTCTGGGACAGGAGGCTACGAGCAGTACTTC. Protein product: CASSSGTGGYEQYF.

The V call is TRBV28, the J call TRBJ1-4; a possible D gene is TRBD1 (5 bases). The CDR3 runs 15 residues. V lost 3 bases and J 0 bases, leaving 8 bases between the germline ends. Germline V gene sequence: CDR1 MDHEN, CDR2 SYDVKM. The CDR3 DNA is TGTGCCAGCAGTTTGGACACTGCAACTAATGAAAAACTGTTTTTT. It codes for CASSLDTATNEKLFF.

This clone was recorded once. The chain joins TRBV19 to TRBJ2-5; TRBD2 aligns across 10 bases. Germline CDR1 LNHDA, CDR2 SQIVND (reference sequence). V dropped 3 bases and J dropped 3; count of bases not matched to a gene: 4. The CDR3 contains 15 residues. The CDR3 DNA sequence: TGTGCCAGTAGTATGGGCGGACTAGCGGAAGAGACCCAGTACTTC. Its protein is CASSMGGLAEETQYF. Based on the CDR3 plus reference TRBV19 and TRBJ2-5, the full variable domain is DGGITQSPKYLFRKEGQNVTLSCEQNLNHDAMYWYRQDPGQGLRLIYYSQIVNDFQKGDIAEGYSVSREKKESFPLTVTSAQKNPTAFYLCASSMGGLAEETQYFGPGTRLLVL.

The chain is built from TRBV9 and TRBJ2-5, with a weak D call TRBD2 (7 bases). V lost 6 bases to trimming and J lost 2 bases, with 14 bases between them. This CDR3 is built from 14 residues. Looked up from germline, CDR1 is SGDLS and CDR2 is YYNGEE. The CDR3 region is CASTVGGGQETQYF. CDR3 bases: TGTGCCAGCACCGTGGGAGGGGGACAAGAGACCCAGTACTTC.

This chain joins TRBV11-2 and TRBJ2-7, with D perhaps matching TRBD1 (5 bases). Germline CDR1 and CDR2: SGHAT and FQNNGV. The V gene lost 5 bases and the J gene lost 3 bases, with 20 bases spanning the gap. This CDR3 contains 16 residues. Written as DNA, the CDR3 is TGTGCCAGCAGCCTCCAGGGTCAGGGATTCAGCTACGAGCAGTACTTC. Its protein product is CASSLQGQGFSYEQYF.

This chain links TRBV7-9 with TRBJ1-2, with D unclear. This CDR3 has 13 residues. Germline assignment: CDR1 SEHNR and CDR2 FQNEAQ (reference sequence). Trimming shortened V by 2 bases and J by 8 bases, and 12 bases separated the two germline ends. The CDR3 loop reads CASSLSRGRGYTF. The CDR3 nucleotides read TGTGCCAGCAGCTTAAGTCGAGGGCGCGGCTACACCTTC. Based on the CDR3 plus reference TRBV7-9 and TRBJ1-2, the full variable domain is DTGVSQNPRHKITKRGQNVTFRCDPISEHNRLYWYRQTLGQGPEFLTYFQNEAQLEKSRLLSDRFSAERPKGSFSTLEIQRTEQGDSAMYLCASSLSRGRGYTFGSGTRLTVV.

This clone has only a few counts. This rearrangement joins TRBV4-2 to TRBJ1-2; D ambiguous. Per germline, CDR1 LGHNA and CDR2 YNFKEQ. CDR3 length: 16 amino acids. V was cut by 1 base and J by 7 bases, with 19 bases left in between. The CDR3 DNA sequence: TGTGCCAGCAGCCAAGCCGAGGGAGCCCCAACGGGTGGCTACACCTTC. Translating it yields CASSQAEGAPTGGYTF.

V usage is TRBV30 and J usage is TRBJ1-5; 8 bases align to TRBD1. This CDR3 spans 12 amino acids. V shed 5 bases, J shed 4 bases, and the junction held 1 base outside the gene matches. Germline V CDR1 and CDR2: GTSNPN, SVGIG (reference sequence). CDR3 region: CAWDRGNQPQHF. As DNA, the CDR3 is TGTGCCTGGGACAGGGGTAATCAGCCCCAGCATTTT.

This chain links TRBV27 with TRBJ2-1; 8 bases line up with TRBD2. The CDR3 consists of 17 residues. V gave up 5 bases and J gave up 4 bases; unmatched junction bases: 13. Germline V lookup: CDR1 MNHEY, CDR2 SMNVEV (reference sequence). CDR3 amino acids: CASSHPAGLVAYNEQFF. The CDR3 nucleotides are TGTGCCAGCAGTCATCCTGCGGGACTAGTAGCTTACAATGAGCAGTTCTTC.

This chain connects TRBV21-1 to TRBJ1-2; TRBD1, the table's D call, was not compared with the DNA. TRBV21-1 is an annotated pseudogene. CDR3 size: 16 residues. The CDR3 here is CASSARDRGHYYGYTF. CDR3 in DNA: TGTGCCAGCAGCGCCCGGGACAGGGGGCATTACTATGGCTACACCTTC.

The rearrangement links TRBV6-5 to TRBJ2-2; possible D gene TRBD1, 5 bases. V lost 7 bases, J lost 5 bases, and 14 bases lay in between. The CDR3 spans 14 residues. Germline V gene sequence: CDR1 MNHEY, CDR2 SVGAGI. DNA of the CDR3: TGTGCCAGCACCAAGCAGGCAGGGACCGGGGAGCTGTTTTTT. Translation: CASTKQAGTGELFF.

The J gene is TRBJ1-1, the V gene TRBV30; a weak D match, TRBD1 (5 bases). Germline CDR1 GTSNPN, CDR2 SVGIG (reference sequence). This CDR3 region has 11 residues. V was cut by 4 bases and J by 5 bases, with 8 bases left in between. DNA of the CDR3: TGTGCCTGGACAGGGAGGACTGAAGCTTTCTTT. The encoded protein is CAWTGRTEAFF.

The V gene is TRBV19, the J gene TRBJ2-3; 10 nucleotides agree with TRBD2. CDR3 length equals 16 residues. Losses at the gene ends were 5 bases for V and 0 bases for J; bases not matched to a gene: 5. Germline values: CDR1 LNHDA, CDR2 SQIVND (reference sequence). This chain's CDR3 is CASSLSGRASTDTQYF. For the CDR3, the DNA is TGTGCCAGTAGTCTGAGCGGGAGGGCTAGCACAGATACGCAGTATTTT.

This chain links TRBV5-1 with TRBJ2-1, with a tentative D call TRBD2 (6 bases). Trimming stripped 3 bases from V and 2 bases from J, with 9 bases between. Germline V gene lookup returns CDR1 SGHRS and CDR2 YFSETQ. This CDR3 has 14 residues. The CDR3 nucleotides read TGCGCCAGCAGCTCAGCGGGCCCCTACAATGAGCAGTTCTTC. Protein: CASSSAGPYNEQFF.

This clone has just one count. V gene TRBV28 combines with J gene TRBJ2-3; D uncertain. The CDR3 runs 14 residues. The germline V gene encodes CDR1 MDHEN and CDR2 SYDVKM. Trimming left V 3 bases short and J 6 bases short, with 13 bases between. CDR3 residues: CASSFPLTGDTQYF. The DNA for the CDR3 is TGTGCCAGCAGTTTTCCCCTGACTGGCGATACGCAGTATTTT.

The chain has TRBV6-4 and TRBJ2-5; weak D call: TRBD1 (5 bases). Germline assignment: CDR1 MRHNA and CDR2 SNTAGT. The CDR3 length is 13 residues. Deletions cut 4 bases from V and 2 bases from J, with 8 bases between. This CDR3 reads CASSVTAQETQYF. CDR3 DNA sequence: TGTGCCAGCAGTGTGACAGCACAAGAGACCCAGTACTTC.